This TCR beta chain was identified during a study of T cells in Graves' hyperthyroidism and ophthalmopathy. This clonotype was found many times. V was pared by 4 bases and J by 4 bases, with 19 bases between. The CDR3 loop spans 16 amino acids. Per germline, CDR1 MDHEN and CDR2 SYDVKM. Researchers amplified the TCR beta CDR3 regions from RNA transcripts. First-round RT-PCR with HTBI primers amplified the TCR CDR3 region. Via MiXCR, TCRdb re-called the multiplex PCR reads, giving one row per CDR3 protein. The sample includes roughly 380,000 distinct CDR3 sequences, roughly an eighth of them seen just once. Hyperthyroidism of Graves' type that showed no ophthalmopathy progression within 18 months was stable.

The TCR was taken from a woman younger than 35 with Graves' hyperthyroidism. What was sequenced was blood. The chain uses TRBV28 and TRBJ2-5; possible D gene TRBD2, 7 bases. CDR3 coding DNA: TGTGCCAGCAGTTCAGGCGGGGGCGCGAGCGGAGAGACCCAGTACTTC. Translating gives CASSSGGGASGETQYF.